The 29 T cell receptor beta chains given below trace back to one sample, sequenced in a study of shared clonotypes between healthy human individuals. This table comes from immunoSEQ multiplex PCR, and its TCRdb copy is limited to in-frame clones, with some not included. Found here are some 2,500,000 clones, 85% to 95% of them singletons; the top ten hold about 0.36%. Material: naive CD4+ T cells from PBMCs. The sample's subset: CD45RA+ positively selected. Source of these receptors: a man between 18 and 35 years old in good health. Some clones in this sample may be carry-over from other donors' samples.

This rearrangement joins TRBV28 to TRBJ1-5, with 9 bases lining up with TRBD1. Germline V CDR1 and CDR2: MDHEN, SYDVKM. The ends lost 6 bases at V and 4 bases at J; junction bases unmatched: 16. CDR3 length: 18 residues. The CDR3 sequence: CASSSTGTGRFRNQPQHF. CDR3 coding DNA: TGTGCCAGCAGCTCCACCGGGACAGGGAGATTTCGGAATCAGCCCCAGCATTTT.

The V gene is TRBV21-1, the J gene TRBJ2-5; the listed D gene, TRBD1, was not tested against the DNA. TRBV21-1 is labeled a pseudogene. The length of the CDR3 is 17 residues. The DNA for the CDR3 is TGTGCCAGCAGCAAAGAAGGTACAGGGTGGCAAAAAGAGACCCAGTACTTC. This translates into CASSKEGTGWQKETQYF.

The V call is TRBV28, the J call TRBJ1-1; D gene ambiguous. Trimming took off 1 base at V and 1 base at J, with 16 bases between the two ends. CDR1 and CDR2 (germline): MDHEN, SYDVKM. The CDR3 is 17 residues long. Written as DNA, the CDR3 is TGTGCCAGCAGTTTATCCACCATCCCACGACGGAACACTGAAGCTTTCTTT. This gives the protein CASSLSTIPRRNTEAFF.

The V gene is TRBV25-1, the J gene TRBJ2-3; D is undetermined. This CDR3 comprises 17 residues. Trimming removed 1 base from V and 0 bases from J, with 14 bases in between. Germline loops: CDR1 MGHDK, CDR2 SYGVNS. CDR3 sequence: CASSESGGAPSTDTQYF. The CDR3 DNA sequence: TGTGCCAGCAGTGAATCGGGTGGAGCACCTAGCACAGATACGCAGTATTTT.

This chain connects TRBV5-5 to TRBJ1-3; a weak D match, TRBD1 (5 bases). Trimming pared 6 bases from V and 5 bases from J, leaving 18 bases between. The CDR3 extends over 15 amino acids. Germline CDR1 SGHKS, CDR2 YYEKEE (reference sequence). CDR3 sequence reads: CASNPTATLRNTIYF. In nucleotides, the CDR3 is TGTGCCAGCAACCCGACAGCTACCTTAAGAAACACCATATATTTT.

In regard to this clone: This may be a read error, as it is one base from a much larger clone. In the same sample, other DNA sequences code for this CDR3. V gene TRBV5-1 combines with J gene TRBJ2-3, with D perhaps matching TRBD1 or TRBD2 (5 bases each). Deletions cut 3 bases from V and 2 bases from J, with 7 bases between. Germline values: CDR1 SGHRS, CDR2 YFSETQ. The CDR3 has 13 residues. As DNA, the CDR3 is TGCGCCAGCAGCTGGGACCTCACAGATACGCAGTATTTT. Translation: CASSWDLTDTQYF.

This chain links TRBV9 with TRBJ1-2, with a tentative D call TRBD1 (6 bases). Germline values: CDR1 SGDLS, CDR2 YYNGEE. The CDR3 extends over 17 amino acids. V was shortened by 0 bases and J by 7 bases, with 22 bases between the two germline ends. In DNA form, the CDR3 reads TGTGCCAGCAGCGTAGACCCTTTGCGGGGGGCCGATCGTGGCTACACCTTC. Protein sequence: CASSVDPLRGADRGYTF. The full variable domain, its missing parts supplied by reference TRBV9 and TRBJ1-2, is DSGVTQTPKHLITATGQRVTLRCSPRSGDLSVYWYQQSLDQGLQFLIQYYNGEERAKGNILERFSAQQFPDLHSELNLSSLELGDSALYFCASSVDPLRGADRGYTFGSGTRLTVV.

The CDR3 region is CAISESLSQGLSYGYTF. The DNA for the CDR3 is TGTGCCATCAGTGAGTCGTTATCACAGGGTCTGAGCTATGGCTACACCTTC. The V call is TRBV10-3, the J call TRBJ1-2; weak D call: TRBD1 (6 bases). V shed 0 bases and J shed 4 bases, with 18 bases lying between them. Germline loops: CDR1 ENHRY, CDR2 SYGVKD. The CDR3 spans 17 residues.

The rearrangement joins TRBV6-5 to TRBJ2-5, with D possibly matching TRBD2 (6 bases). The CDR3 contains 14 residues. CDR1 is MNHEY, CDR2 SVGAGI, per germline. V was clipped by 0 bases and J by 5 bases, with 10 bases between them. Here the CDR3 DNA reads TGTGCCAGCAGTTACTCGGCGGGGCGGGAGACCCAGTACTTC. This gives the protein CASSYSAGRETQYF.

DNA of the CDR3: TGTGCCACCAGCAGAGATCTCGCAGGCTCCAGCAATCAGCCCCAGCATTTT. Protein sequence: CATSRDLAGSSNQPQHF. This rearrangement joins TRBV15 to TRBJ1-5, with no clear D. CDR3 length equals 17 residues. The V end lost 0 bases, the J end lost 1 base, and 13 bases lay between the germline ends. Germline values: CDR1 LNHNV, CDR2 YYDKDF (reference sequence).

The V call is TRBV4-1, the J call TRBJ1-6; D perhaps matches TRBD1 (6 bases). The ends were cut back, 4 bases at V and 7 bases at J, with 14 bases in the middle. The CDR3 has 15 amino acids. CDR1 is MGHRA and CDR2 is YSYEKL in the germline V gene. The CDR3 bases are TGCGCCAGCAGCCTAAACTTTAGGGGGAATTCACCCCTCCACTTT. This sequence encodes CASSLNFRGNSPLHF.

The genes are TRBV7-9 and TRBJ2-5; 9 nucleotides line up with TRBD2. There are 16 residues in the CDR3. Per germline, CDR1 SEHNR and CDR2 FQNEAQ (reference sequence). Unmatched junction bases numbered 15, after V lost 3 bases and J lost 10 bases. The CDR3, as DNA: TGTGCCAGCAGCTTTTCTGGGGAAGTGACTAGCGGACACCAGTACTTC. It encodes CASSFSGEVTSGHQYF.

This sequence joins TRBV27 and TRBJ1-5, with a tentative D call TRBD1 (5 bases). Germline V gene sequence: CDR1 MNHEY, CDR2 SMNVEV (reference sequence). The CDR3 has 18 amino acids. Trimming left V 1 base short and J 0 bases short, with 16 bases between. In DNA, the CDR3 is TGTGCCAGCAGTTTATTGGGTACAGGCGCTTATAGCAATCAGCCCCAGCATTTT. It yields the protein CASSLLGTGAYSNQPQHF.

The rearrangement joins TRBV21-1 to TRBJ1-1; the tabulated D call, TRBD1, remains unverified against the DNA. TRBV21-1 is labeled a pseudogene. The CDR3 is made up of 16 amino acids. The CDR3 loop is CASSLHATGMNTEAFF. In DNA form, the CDR3 reads TGTGCCAGCAGCTTACACGCGACAGGGATGAACACTGAAGCTTTCTTT.

The sample holds one count of this clone. V is TRBV7-3 and J is TRBJ2-7; 9 bases line up with TRBD2. In germline, CDR1 is SGHTA, CDR2 FQGTGA. The CDR3 is 14 amino acids. V was pared by 3 bases and J by 2 bases, with 2 bases of the junction left unmatched. The CDR3 nucleotides read TGTGCCAGCAGCTTTAGCGGGAGTCCCTACGAGCAGTACTTC. Amino acids: CASSFSGSPYEQYF.

The V and J genes are TRBV7-2 and TRBJ1-1; 7 bases align to TRBD1. In germline, CDR1 is SGHTA, CDR2 FQGNSA. This CDR3 comprises 14 residues. V lost 5 bases to trimming and J lost 1 base; unmatched junction nucleotides: 4. CDR3 residues: CASSPRQGNTEAFF. The CDR3 DNA is TGTGCCAGCAGCCCCCGACAGGGGAACACTGAAGCTTTCTTT. Combining the CDR3 with reference TRBV7-2 and TRBJ1-1 gives the whole variable domain GAGVSQSPSNKVTEKGKDVELRCDPISGHTALYWYRQSLGQGLEFLIYFQGNSAPDKSGLPSDRFSAERTGGSVSTLTIQRTQQEDSAVYLCASSPRQGNTEAFFGQGTRLTVV.

V gene TRBV7-2 combines with J gene TRBJ2-1; 9 nucleotides line up with TRBD2. The germline V gene has CDR1 SGHTA and CDR2 FQGNSA. This CDR3 region has 14 residues. Trimming removed 6 bases from V and 3 bases from J; junction bases left unmatched: 3. The CDR3 DNA is TGTGCCAGCAGGACTAGCGGATACTACAATGAGCAGTTCTTC. Translation: CASRTSGYYNEQFF.

V is TRBV5-1 and J is TRBJ2-3; D gene unclear. The CDR3 totals 13 residues. V lost 5 bases to trimming and J lost 1 base, with 8 bases between them. The germline V gene encodes CDR1 SGHRS and CDR2 YFSETQ. The CDR3 is CASSPMGTDTQYF. The CDR3, as DNA: TGCGCCAGCAGTCCAATGGGCACAGATACGCAGTATTTT.

Notes on this clone: Different DNA sequences within this sample yield the same CDR3. The chain couples TRBV5-1 to TRBJ2-2; maybe TRBD1 (6 bases). The CDR3 has 16 residues. The V and J ends lost 1 base and 0 bases respectively, with 10 bases between them. Germline V CDR1 and CDR2: SGHRS, YFSETQ. This chain's CDR3 is CASSLRGDTNTGELFF. The CDR3 nucleotides read TGCGCCAGCAGCTTGCGTGGGGACACGAACACCGGGGAGCTGTTTTTT.

This clone showed up just once. This specimen includes other DNA sequences encoding the same CDR3. The chain links TRBV29-1 to TRBJ2-7; D tentatively reads TRBD1 or TRBD2 (6 bases each). The ends were cut back, 6 bases at V and 0 bases at J, with 12 bases in the middle. Germline-derived CDR1 and CDR2 are SQVTM and ANQGSEA. The length of the CDR3 is 13 residues. The DNA of the CDR3 is TGCAGCGTCGCGGGACAATACTCCTACGAGCAGTACTTC. Its translation is CSVAGQYSYEQYF.

This chain joins TRBV18 and TRBJ2-7; D gene unclear. V was trimmed by 2 bases and J by 6 bases, leaving 5 bases between them. From germline, CDR1 is KGHSH and CDR2 LQKENI. CDR3 length equals 11 residues. The CDR3, as DNA: TGTGCCAGCTCACCAGACGTCGAGCAGTACTTC. This encodes CASSPDVEQYF.

The chain links TRBV5-1 to TRBJ2-3; possibly TRBD1 or TRBD2 for D (5 bases each). Trimming removed 4 bases from V and 2 bases from J, with 14 bases in between. The CDR3 is 15 amino acids. The V gene's germline CDR1 is SGHRS and CDR2 YFSETQ. CDR3 sequence: CASSARTGPTDTQYF. The CDR3 DNA reads TGCGCCAGCAGCGCCCGAACGGGGCCCACAGATACGCAGTATTTT.

The genes are TRBV15 and TRBJ2-3; 7 positions match TRBD2. The germline CDR1 and CDR2 sequences are LNHNV and YYDKDF (reference sequence). The junction had 2 bases not matched to a gene; V was cut back by 7 bases and J by 1 base. The length of the CDR3 is 13 residues. The CDR3: CATNRGGTDTQYF. CDR3 DNA sequence: TGTGCCACCAATCGGGGGGGCACAGATACGCAGTATTTT.

This clone showed up just once. DNA for the CDR3: TGTGCCAGCAGCTTACCCATGACTAGCGGAAAGGGAGATACGCAGTATTTT. Its protein product is CASSLPMTSGKGDTQYF. V usage is TRBV7-2 and J usage is TRBJ2-3, with TRBD2 matching over 9 bases. The germline V gene encodes CDR1 SGHTA and CDR2 FQGNSA. This CDR3 spans 17 amino acids. V gave up 2 bases and J gave up 5 bases; unmatched junction bases: 11.

The chain employs TRBV10-3 and TRBJ2-1; no reliable D call. This CDR3 has 13 residues. Germline lookup yields CDR1 ENHRY and CDR2 SYGVKD. Trimming left V 3 bases short and J 5 bases short, with 8 bases between. The CDR3 sequence: CAISENPDNEQFF. The CDR3, as DNA: TGTGCCATCAGTGAAAACCCAGACAATGAGCAGTTCTTC.

This clone was seen a single time. The chain uses TRBV7-9 and TRBJ2-3; D might be TRBD1 or TRBD2, each matching 7 bases. The CDR3 is 18 amino acids. V lost 5 bases, J lost 2 bases, and 23 bases lay in between. Looked up from germline, CDR1 is SEHNR and CDR2 is FQNEAQ (reference sequence). The CDR3 protein is CASSPAGGVQGSTDTQYF. Here the CDR3 DNA reads TGTGCCAGCAGCCCCGCAGGGGGGGTTCAGGGTTCCACAGATACGCAGTATTTT. The variable domain in full, completed from reference TRBV7-9 and TRBJ2-3, reads DTGVSQNPRHKITKRGQNVTFRCDPISEHNRLYWYRQTLGQGPEFLTYFQNEAQLEKSRLLSDRFSAERPKGSFSTLEIQRTEQGDSAMYLCASSPAGGVQGSTDTQYFGPGTRLTVL.

The V and J genes are TRBV11-2 and TRBJ2-7, with 9 positions matching TRBD2. CDR3 length equals 16 residues. Germline CDR1 is SGHAT and CDR2 is FQNNGV. J lost 4 bases, V lost 3 bases, and 10 bases had no gene match. The CDR3 here is CASSFKIAGELYEQYF. The CDR3, as DNA: TGTGCCAGCAGCTTCAAGATAGCGGGAGAGTTGTACGAGCAGTACTTC.

The chain is built from TRBV5-5 and TRBJ2-2, with D perhaps assigned TRBD1 or TRBD2 (5 bases each). The germline V gene has CDR1 SGHKS and CDR2 YYEKEE (reference sequence). This CDR3 has 13 amino acids. Trimming removed 3 bases at V and 5 bases at J, with 8 bases between. CDR3 coding DNA: TGTGCCAGCAGCTCCGAGGGGACCGGGGAGCTGTTTTTT. It translates to CASSSEGTGELFF.

The V call is TRBV7-6, the J call TRBJ2-2, with 9 bases aligning to TRBD1. This CDR3 is 14 amino acids long. V lost 9 bases, J lost 0 bases, and 2 bases stayed unmatched. Germline V gives CDR1 SGHVS, CDR2 FNYEAQ. The CDR3 DNA is TGTGCCAGTAGACAGGGGGCGAACACCGGGGAGCTGTTTTTT. It codes for CASRQGANTGELFF. Variable domain in full (rest from reference TRBV7-6 and TRBJ2-2): GAGVSQSPRYKVTKRGQDVALRCDPISGHVSLYWYRQALGQGPEFLTYFNYEAQQDKSGLPNDRFSAERPEGSISTLTIQRTEQRDSAMYRCASRQGANTGELFFGEGSRLTVL.